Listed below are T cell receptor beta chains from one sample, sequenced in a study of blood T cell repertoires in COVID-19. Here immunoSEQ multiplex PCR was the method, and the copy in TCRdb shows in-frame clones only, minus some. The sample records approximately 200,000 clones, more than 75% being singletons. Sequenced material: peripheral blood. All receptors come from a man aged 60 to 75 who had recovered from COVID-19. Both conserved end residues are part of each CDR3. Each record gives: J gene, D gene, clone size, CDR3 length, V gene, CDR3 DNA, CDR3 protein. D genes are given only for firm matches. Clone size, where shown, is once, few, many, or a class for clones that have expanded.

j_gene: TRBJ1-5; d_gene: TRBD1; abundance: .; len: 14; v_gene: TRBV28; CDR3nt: TGTGCCAGCCGACAGGGCGGGACTCGTCAGCCCCAGCATTTT; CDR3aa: CASRQGGTRQPQHF
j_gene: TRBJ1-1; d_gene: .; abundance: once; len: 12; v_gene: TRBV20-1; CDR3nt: TGCAGTGCTAGTCCTTTGAGCTCTGAAGCTTTCTTT; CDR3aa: CSASPLSSEAFF
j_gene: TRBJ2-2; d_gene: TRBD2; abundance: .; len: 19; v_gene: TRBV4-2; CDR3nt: TGTGCCAGCAGCCAAGCTTTAACTAGCGGGGGGCCAAACACCGGGGAGCTGTTTTTT; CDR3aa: CASSQALTSGGPNTGELFF
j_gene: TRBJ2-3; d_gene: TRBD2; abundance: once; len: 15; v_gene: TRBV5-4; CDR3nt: TGTGCCAGCACCCCGGGACTAGACTTCACAGATACGCAGTATTTT; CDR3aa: CASTPGLDFTDTQYF
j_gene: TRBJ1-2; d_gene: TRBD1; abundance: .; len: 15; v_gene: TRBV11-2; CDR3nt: TGTGCCAGCAGCTTATTTGGGACAGGAACCTATGGCTACACCTTC; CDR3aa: CASSLFGTGTYGYTF
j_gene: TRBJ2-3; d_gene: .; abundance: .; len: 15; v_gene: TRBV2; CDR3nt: TGTGCCAGCACCCTCCAGGGGGGCCAAACAGATACGCAGTATTTT; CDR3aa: CASTLQGGQTDTQYF
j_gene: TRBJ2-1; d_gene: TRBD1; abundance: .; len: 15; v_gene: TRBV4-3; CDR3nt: TGCGCCAGCAGCCGGGCGGGACAGGGGTCAGATGAGCAGTTCTTC; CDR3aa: CASSRAGQGSDEQFF
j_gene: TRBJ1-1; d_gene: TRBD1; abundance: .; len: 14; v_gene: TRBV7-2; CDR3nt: TGTGCCAGCAGCTCAGGGGGCACGGGAACTGAAGCTTTCTTT; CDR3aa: CASSSGGTGTEAFF
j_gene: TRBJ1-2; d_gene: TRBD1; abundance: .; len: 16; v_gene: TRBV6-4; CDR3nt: TGTGCCAGCAGTGCTACAGGACAGGGGGAGGACTATGGCTACACCTTC; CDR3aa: CASSATGQGEDYGYTF
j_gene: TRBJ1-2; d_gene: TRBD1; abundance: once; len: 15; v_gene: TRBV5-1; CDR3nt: TGCGCCAGCAGCACCGGGGGACAGACCGTATATGGCTACACCTTC; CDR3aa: CASSTGGQTVYGYTF
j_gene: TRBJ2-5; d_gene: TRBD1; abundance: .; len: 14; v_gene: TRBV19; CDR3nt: TGTGCCAGTAGCCCCGAGGACAGGAGAGAGACCCAGTACTTC; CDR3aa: CASSPEDRRETQYF
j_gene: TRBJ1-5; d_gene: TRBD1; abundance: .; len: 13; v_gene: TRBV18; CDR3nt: TGTGCCAGCTCACGGGACAGTAATCAGCCCCAGCATTTT; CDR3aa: CASSRDSNQPQHF
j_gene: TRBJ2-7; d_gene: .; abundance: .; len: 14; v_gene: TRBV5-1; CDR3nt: TGCGCCAGCAGCTTCCTAGGACATTCCTACGAGCAGTACTTC; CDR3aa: CASSFLGHSYEQYF
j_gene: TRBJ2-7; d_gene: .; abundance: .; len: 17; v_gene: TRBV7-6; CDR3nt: TGTGCCAGCAGCTTAGACCCATCCGAGGACTTGTCCTACGAGCAGTACTTC; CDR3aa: CASSLDPSEDLSYEQYF
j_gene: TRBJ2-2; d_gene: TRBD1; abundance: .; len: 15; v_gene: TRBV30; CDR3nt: TGTGCCGTGGGACAGGGGCGCGCGAACACCGGGGAGCTGTTTTTT; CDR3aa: CAVGQGRANTGELFF
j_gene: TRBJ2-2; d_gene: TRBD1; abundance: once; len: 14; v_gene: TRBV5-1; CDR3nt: TGCGCCAGCAGGGGGACAGGGGGCACCGGGGAGCTGTTTTTT; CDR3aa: CASRGTGGTGELFF
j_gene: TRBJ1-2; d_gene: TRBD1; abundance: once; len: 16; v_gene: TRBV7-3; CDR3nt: TGTGCCAGCAGCCGCCAGGGAACAGGGACAGCTGGTGGCTACACCTTC; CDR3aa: CASSRQGTGTAGGYTF
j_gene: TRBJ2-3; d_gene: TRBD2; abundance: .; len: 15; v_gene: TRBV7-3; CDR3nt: TGTGCCAGCAGCTTAGTCGGGGGGAGCACAGATACGCAGTATTTT; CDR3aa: CASSLVGGSTDTQYF
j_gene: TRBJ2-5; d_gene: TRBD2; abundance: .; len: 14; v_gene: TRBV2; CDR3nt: TGTGCCAGCACCCGCGGGGGGAGCCAAGAGACCCAGTACTTC; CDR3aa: CASTRGGSQETQYF
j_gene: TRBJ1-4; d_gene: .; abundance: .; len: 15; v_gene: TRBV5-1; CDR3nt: TGCGCCAGCAGCTTGATCGGAGCAACTAATGAAAAACTGTTTTTT; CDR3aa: CASSLIGATNEKLFF
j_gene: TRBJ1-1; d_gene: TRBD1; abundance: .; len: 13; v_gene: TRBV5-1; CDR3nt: TGCGCCAGCAGCTTGGGGGGCACAGGGGTGGCTTTCTTT; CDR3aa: CASSLGGTGVAFF
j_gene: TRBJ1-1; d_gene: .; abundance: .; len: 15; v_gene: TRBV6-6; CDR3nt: TGTGCCAGCAGCCCGCCCCTCGACAGGAACACTGAAGCTTTCTTT; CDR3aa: CASSPPLDRNTEAFF
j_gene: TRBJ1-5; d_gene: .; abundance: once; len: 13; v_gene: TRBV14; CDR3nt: TGTGCCAGCAGCCTAGGGGTTAATCAGCCCCAGCATTTT; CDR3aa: CASSLGVNQPQHF
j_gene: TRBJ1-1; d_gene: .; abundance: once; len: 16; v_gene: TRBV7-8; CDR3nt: TGTGCCAGCAGCCGTCCCCCCGGGAACCAGTTAACTGAAGCTTTCTTT; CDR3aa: CASSRPPGNQLTEAFF
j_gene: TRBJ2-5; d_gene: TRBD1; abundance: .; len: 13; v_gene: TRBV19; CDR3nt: TGTGCCAGTAGTACCACAGGGGCAGAGACCCAGTACTTC; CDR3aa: CASSTTGAETQYF
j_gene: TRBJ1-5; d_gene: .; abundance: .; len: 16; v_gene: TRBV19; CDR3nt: TGTGCCAGTAAATCTCGAGTCCCCGTTAGCAATCAGCCCCAGCATTTT; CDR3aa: CASKSRVPVSNQPQHF
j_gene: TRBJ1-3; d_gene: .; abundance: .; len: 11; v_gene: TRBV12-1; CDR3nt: TGTGCCAGCAGCCTCAGGAACACCATATATTTT; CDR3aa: CASSLRNTIYF
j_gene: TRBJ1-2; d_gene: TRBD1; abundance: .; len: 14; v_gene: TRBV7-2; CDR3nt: TGTGCCAGCAGCTCCGGGACAGCGCTACGGGGCTACACCTTC; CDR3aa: CASSSGTALRGYTF